These T cell receptor beta chains were read from a single sample in a study of technical replicates of blood from several donors. The method was immunoSEQ multiplex PCR; TCRdb's version includes in-frame clones alone and lacks a portion of them. The sample holds 55,000 to 80,000 clones, roughly 91% seen once. Sequences were obtained from PBMCs. The source of these receptors is a human donor in good health. Some clones in this sample may be carry-over from other donors' samples. CDR3s include the opening cysteine and the closing phenylalanine or tryptophan. D genes are given only for firm matches. The size of a clone is reported for some rows only, either as once, few or many, or as a class for expanded clones.

>13|TRBJ2-7|TRBV5-4|.|once
TGTGCCAGCAGCTTGGGACCCGGGGACGAGCAGTACTTC
CASSLGPGDEQYF
>15|TRBJ2-2|TRBV7-9|.|.
TGTGCCAGCAGCTTACTTTCGGGGTACACCGGGGAGCTGTTTTTT
CASSLLSGYTGELFF
>16|TRBJ1-5|TRBV4-1|TRBD1|.
TGCGCCAGCAGCCCTGAAGGTACAGGGGGATATCAGCCCCAGCATTTT
CASSPEGTGGYQPQHF
>12|TRBJ1-1|TRBV4-2|.|.
TGTGCCAGCAGCCAGGGGCCCACTGAAGCTTTCTTT
CASSQGPTEAFF
>15|TRBJ2-5|TRBV9|TRBD2|.
TGTGCCAGCAGCGCCGGGACTAGCGGGAGTAAGACCCAGTACTTC
CASSAGTSGSKTQYF
>15|TRBJ2-7|TRBV7-8|TRBD2|once
TGTGCCAGCAGCGAGACCGGGACTAGCGCATACGAGCAGTACTTC
CASSETGTSAYEQYF
>15|TRBJ1-4|TRBV4-3|.|.
TGCGCCAGCAGCCAAGATGGGCAGCCTAATGAAAAACTGTTTTTT
CASSQDGQPNEKLFF
>15|TRBJ2-7|TRBV29-1|TRBD2|.
TGCAGCGTTGAAAAGGCGTCGGGGGGGGTATACGAGCAGTACTTC
CSVEKASGGVYEQYF
>14|TRBJ1-5|TRBV5-1|.|once
TGCGCCAGCAGCTTGGTAGGGGACAATCAGCCCCAGCATTTT
CASSLVGDNQPQHF
>15|TRBJ2-7|TRBV7-8|TRBD2|.
TGTGCCAGCAGCCCAACTAGCGGAGGGTACTACGAGCAGTACTTC
CASSPTSGGYYEQYF
>16|TRBJ1-6|TRBV5-1|TRBD1|.
TGCGCCAGCAGCTTGGGGGACAGGGGTGGAAATTCACCCCTCCACTTT
CASSLGDRGGNSPLHF
>14|TRBJ2-7|TRBV6-1|TRBD2|.
TGTGCCAGCAGTGATAGCGGGGGGCCCTACGAGCAGTACTTC
CASSDSGGPYEQYF
>15|TRBJ2-2|TRBV7-9|.|.
TGTGCCAGCAGCGTACAAGGGGGGAACACCGGGGAGCTGTTTTTT
CASSVQGGNTGELFF
>15|TRBJ1-3|TRBV19|.|.
TGTGCCAGTAGTATATCAGGGGCGCCGGGAAACACCATATATTTT
CASSISGAPGNTIYF
>15|TRBJ2-1|TRBV19|TRBD2|.
TGTGCCAGTAGGAGAGGACTAGCAGTCTACAATGAGCAGTTCTTC
CASRRGLAVYNEQFF
>15|TRBJ1-5|TRBV29-1|.|.
TGCAGCGTCTGCACCGGGGGGAGCGGGAATCAGCTCCAGCATTTT
CSVCTGGSGNQLQHF
>15|TRBJ1-5|TRBV7-2|.|.
TGTGCCAGCAGCTTAGTGGACAGCTTCAATCAGCCCCAGCATTTT
CASSLVDSFNQPQHF
>14|TRBJ1-6|TRBV5-4|.|.
TGTGCCAGCAGCTTTGACAGGCCGGGTTCACCCCTCCACTTT
CASSFDRPGSPLHF
>14|TRBJ2-7|TRBV6-5|.|.
TGTGCCAGCAGTTTTGGGGCCGGACCCTACGAGCAGTACTTC
CASSFGAGPYEQYF
>16|TRBJ1-6|TRBV5-1|.|.
TGCGCCAGCAGCCCGGGATGGGCGTCCAGGCATTCACCCCTCCACTTT
CASSPGWASRHSPLHF
>14|TRBJ2-3|TRBV6-4|TRBD2|.
TGTGCCAGCAGAGCTAGCGGAGGCACAGATACGCAGTATTTT
CASRASGGTDTQYF
>15|TRBJ2-5|TRBV7-2|TRBD2|.
TGTGCCAGCAGACGTAGACTAGCGGGTCAAGAGACCCAGTACTTC
CASRRRLAGQETQYF
>14|TRBJ2-7|TRBV4-3|TRBD2|.
TGCGCCAGCAGCCGGGGCGGGAGTGGCTACGAGCAGTACTTC
CASSRGGSGYEQYF
>12|TRBJ2-2|TRBV5-1|.|.
TGCGCCAGCAGGAGGTCTACCGGGGAGCTGTTTTTT
CASRRSTGELFF
>14|TRBJ2-7|TRBV27|TRBD2|.
TGTGCCAGCATCCTTGGTTGGAGGGAGGGAGAGCAGTACTTC
CASILGWREGEQYF
>15|TRBJ2-7|TRBV5-6|TRBD1|.
TGTGCCAGCACCATCTCCCGGGACAGGCGCTACGAGCAGTACTTC
CASTISRDRRYEQYF
>18|TRBJ2-5|TRBV11-2|TRBD2|.
TGTGCCAGCAGCTCCGTGCGGGGACTAGCGGGAGGCGAAGAGACCCAGTACTTC
CASSSVRGLAGGEETQYF
>15|TRBJ2-2|TRBV5-1|TRBD2|.
TGCGCCAGCAGCACCGGGACTAGAGACACCGGGGAGCTGTTTTTT
CASSTGTRDTGELFF
>18|TRBJ2-5|TRBV4-1|TRBD2|.
TGCGCCAGCAGCCAGACATCTACCGGGACTAGCGGCCAAGAGACCCAGTACTTC
CASSQTSTGTSGQETQYF
>16|TRBJ1-2|TRBV4-1|TRBD1|.
TGCGCCAGCAGCCAAGATGTAAACAGGGGGGACTATGGCTACACCTTC
CASSQDVNRGDYGYTF
>13|TRBJ2-1|TRBV9|.|.
TGTGCCAGCAGCGTAGATACGCGGGGTGAGCAGTTCTTC
CASSVDTRGEQFF
>15|TRBJ2-7|TRBV4-3|TRBD2|once
TGCGCCAGCAGCCATGAGCGGGGGGCTTCCTACGAGCAGTACTTC
CASSHERGASYEQYF
>15|TRBJ2-1|TRBV4-1|TRBD2|.
TGCGCCAGCAGCCAAGGGGCGGGAGTCAGGAATGAGCAGTTCTTC
CASSQGAGVRNEQFF
>16|TRBJ2-1|TRBV5-4|.|.
TGTGCCAGCAGCCACGGACAAAGGGGCGCCTACAATGAGCAGTTCTTC
CASSHGQRGAYNEQFF
>13|TRBJ2-7|TRBV6-1|TRBD1|.
TGTGCCAGCACCCGGGACAGGGTGGACGAGCAGTACTTC
CASTRDRVDEQYF
>17|TRBJ2-1|TRBV7-9|TRBD2|.
TGTGCCAGCAGCTTAGTGTACCTAGCGGGAGTATCTGATGAGCAGTTCTTC
CASSLVYLAGVSDEQFF
>14|TRBJ2-7|TRBV13|.|.
TGTGCCAGCAGCCTGCGGGCCGCAACCGGCGAGCAGTACTTC
CASSLRAATGEQYF
>16|TRBJ2-3|TRBV7-3|TRBD2|.
TGTGCCAGCAGCCCTCTAGCGGGGAGGAGCACAGATACGCAGTATTTT
CASSPLAGRSTDTQYF
>13|TRBJ2-5|TRBV11-2|.|.
TGTGCCAGCAGCTTATGGCGGCAAGAGACCCAGTACTTC
CASSLWRQETQYF
>13|TRBJ1-5|TRBV10-2|.|.
TGCGCCAGCAGTTTGCGGATCAATCAGCCCCAGCATTTT
CASSLRINQPQHF
>16|TRBJ2-7|TRBV6-6|.|.
TGTGCCAGCAGTTTGGGTGGAGGGACCAGCTCCTACGAGCAGTACTTC
CASSLGGGTSSYEQYF
>17|TRBJ1-2|TRBV25-1|.|.
TGTGCCAGCAGCCACGCGGGGGGGACCTGGGGCCTCTATGGCTACACCTTC
CASSHAGGTWGLYGYTF
>13|TRBJ1-1|TRBV5-1|.|once
TGCGCCAGCGCGGGCCTCAGTGGGACTGAAGCTTTCTTT
CASAGLSGTEAFF
>16|TRBJ1-6|TRBV4-3|.|.
TGCGCCAGCAGCCAAGAACCGGGAACGTCTGGGTCACCCCTCCACTTT
CASSQEPGTSGSPLHF
>14|TRBJ2-7|TRBV6-1|.|.
TGTGCCAGCAGTGCCACAGGGCTTACGTACGAGCAGTACTTC
CASSATGLTYEQYF
>18|TRBJ2-7|TRBV9|.|.
TGTGCCAGCAGCGTAGGAGGGGGGGGTCGCGTAGCGGTACGAAGGCAGTACTTC
CASSVGGGGRVAVRRQYF
>14|TRBJ2-7|TRBV9|.|.
TGTGCCAGCAGCGTAGGCACTTACCCCTACGAGCAGTACTTC
CASSVGTYPYEQYF
>20|TRBJ2-6|TRBV30|TRBD2|.
TGTGCCTGGATGCTCGGGGGGGCAGGGATAGGTCGCTCTGGGGCCAACGTCCTGACTTTC
CAWMLGGAGIGRSGANVLTF
>18|TRBJ2-3|TRBV7-3|TRBD1|.
TGTGCCAGCAGCTTAATTATAGTTAGGGACAGGGCGTCAGATACGCAGTATTTT
CASSLIIVRDRASDTQYF
>17|TRBJ1-4|TRBV2|TRBD1|.
TGTGCCAGCAGTGACGACCCGGACAGGGAAGGAGAAGAAAAACTGTTTTTT
CASSDDPDREGEEKLFF